This record looks at one T cell receptor (beta chain) sequence and its context. This clonotype has only a few counts. Its antigen is still unknown. Base qualities are missing; no much larger clone stands one base away. All donors were healthy Caucasians. The library relied on 5' RACE. The sequencing machine was an Illumina HiSeq 2000. Template switching introduced a universal primer binding site; the final cDNA contained a unique molecular identifier, enabling accurate counting of TCR cDNA molecules. First-strand cDNA for TCR alpha and beta chains was synthesized from specific primers in the conserved constant-segment region. To control for contamination, every cDNA library carried two barcodes: a SMART-Mk sample barcode plus Illumina barcodes. TruSeq adapter sequences and Illumina sample barcodes were added in two successive PCR steps. Sequencing of the TCR alpha and beta cDNA libraries was done on the Illumina HiSeq platform using custom primers. Under the source paper's analysis protocol: Raw reads were processed with MiGEC to extract unique molecular identifiers, and MiXCR was used to determine CDR3 positions. For each individual, recombination models were inferred using an EM algorithm with the repgenHMM and IGoR tools. Shared clonotypes were analyzed with the tcR package in R, and sharing was normalized by the product of cloneset sizes. Out-of-frame nonproductive sequences were analyzed to study raw recombination free of thymic and clonal selection effects. The public reads were reanalyzed by TCRdb: fastp trimming at Q25, MiXCR alignment, in-frame beta chains only. CDR3 protein sequences are deduplicated, and each keeps its most common genes and DNA. The V and J calls come from TCRdb's annotation, not from the publication. The sample table holds 1.5 million to 2 million distinct CDR3 sequences, of which roughly a third were seen once. The leading ten clones occupy around 0.3% of the sample.

Inclusive of the bounding cysteine and phenylalanine, the CDR3 is 16 residues long. Of all the DNA, just the CDR3 is kept, 48 bases in frame from base 1. V is cut by 0 bases and J by 2 bases, and the space between the germline ends is 12 bases. CDR1 is given as SGHRS and CDR2 as YFSETQ, both from the germline V gene. The data originate from a study of identical twins (dated by TCRdb to 2016 to 2018). A note on the overall study: The study deep-sequenced TCR alpha and beta repertoires from monozygotic twins, unrelated adults of various ages and cord blood to test whether fetal clonotypes persist. Replicate twin experiments were performed at different times using different library preparation protocols to rule out contamination.

The research as a whole found: Out-of-frame TCR alpha sharing in monozygotic twins was systematically underestimated by recombination models, whereas sharing between unrelated individuals was in agreement with the recombination models. Compared with coincidental sharing between unrelated individuals, an excess of low generation-probability sequences was observed among out-of-frame TCR alpha sequences shared between twins. Abundant cord blood beta clonotypes carried fewer insertions; young adult naive repertoires showed a weaker similar trend, while memory repertoires showed none. Conclusions relied on cross-sectional statistical analysis, since the same donors could not be followed over many years. Invariant T cells such as MAIT and iNKT could partly confound zero-insertion analyses, although diverse VJ usage argued against such confounding for most clonotypes. The excess sharing between twins in beta out-of-frame sequences was weaker because fewer shared sequences reduced the signal-to-noise ratio.

Material for sequencing was cord blood. The clonotype was recovered from a newborn girl in good health. The V and J segments used are TRBV5-1 and TRBJ2-4; the D segment cannot be called with confidence. The CDR3 is CASSLARVRTKNIQYF. Here is the DNA: TGCGCCAGCAGCTTGGCCCGGGTTAGGACCAAAAACATTCAGTACTTC.